The present T cell receptor beta chain was sequenced within a study of blood T cell repertoires in COVID-19 (dated by TCRdb to about 2020). Looking at the study overall: Samples covering the acute and convalescent phases of COVID-19 were provided by collaborators in the United States, Italy and Spain. The material from the prospective study consisted of cDNA or gDNA derived from T cells, B-cell-depleted T cells, or PBMCs. Deeply sampled blood TCRbeta repertoires from subjects exposed to, actively infected with, or recovered from COVID-19 were included in the dataset. The repertoires were released in a freely available public database intended as a resource for research on the immune response to SARS-CoV-2. Samples were obtained from the ongoing ImmuneRACE study (first 160 participants) and from about 1,300 subjects provided by 6 global collaborators. The sample metadata nearly always contained a de-identified subject ID, COVID-19 status, age in years and sex. Where available, HLA class I and class II types were obtained from metadata supplied by the sample provider rather than from assay-based typing. General study outcomes and caveats: How much clinical and demographic metadata was included differed by source and by participant, and the metadata was provided uncurated.

The collaborating institutions used their own protocols to collect whole blood in K2EDTA tubes. For TCRbeta analysis, collaborator samples were shipped as frozen whole blood, as isolated PBMCs, or as DNA extracted from either sample type. The cysteine opens and the phenylalanine closes a CDR3 of 15 amino acids. Solely the CDR3 DNA is kept, with 45 bases framed from the first base. According to the germline V gene, CDR1 reads MDHEN and CDR2 reads SYDVKM. V is shortened by 3 bases, J by 0 bases, and the region joining them spans 12 bases. TCRbeta CDR3 regions were amplified from genomic DNA by means of the immunoSEQ Assay, a bias-controlled multiplex PCR. On the study's bioinformatics: The number of nucleated cells in each sample was estimated by amplification of reference gene primers within the assay. To quantify the absolute abundance of each unique TCRbeta CDR3 rearrangement, sequence reads were collapsed and filtered. For each sample, productive Simpson clonality was calculated as the square root of Simpson's diversity index over productive rearrangements. The table was pulled from immuneACCESS by TCRdb, which kept in-frame rearrangements only. Such tables lose some clones; where checked, under half of the loss comes from unresolved V genes, and the rest has no known cause. That table supplies the V and J calls and clone size; D and trimming were determined from the DNA. The sample contains fewer than 85,000 clones, roughly 90% of them found a single time. Together, the top ten hold approximately 10% of the sample.

As to this clone: Its cognate antigen has yet to be identified. Base qualities are not recorded, but no much larger clone differs from it by a single base.

What was sequenced was peripheral blood. The chain joins TRBV28 to TRBJ2-7, and TRBD2 may be the D gene, going by 6 matching bases. This TCR was sampled from a human donor in a cohort sampled during active COVID-19. CDR3 loop: CASSLRRGSSYEQYF. The sequenced DNA: TGTGCCAGCAGTTTGCGCCGGGGGAGCTCCTACGAGCAGTACTTC. This CDR3, with the reference TRBV28 and TRBJ2-7 proteins standing in past its ends, gives the full variable domain DVKVTQSSRYLVKRTGEKVFLECVQDMDHENMFWYRQDPGLGLRLIYFSYDVKMKEKGDIPEGYSVSREKKERFSLILESASTNQTSMYLCASSLRRGSSYEQYFGPGTRLTVT.